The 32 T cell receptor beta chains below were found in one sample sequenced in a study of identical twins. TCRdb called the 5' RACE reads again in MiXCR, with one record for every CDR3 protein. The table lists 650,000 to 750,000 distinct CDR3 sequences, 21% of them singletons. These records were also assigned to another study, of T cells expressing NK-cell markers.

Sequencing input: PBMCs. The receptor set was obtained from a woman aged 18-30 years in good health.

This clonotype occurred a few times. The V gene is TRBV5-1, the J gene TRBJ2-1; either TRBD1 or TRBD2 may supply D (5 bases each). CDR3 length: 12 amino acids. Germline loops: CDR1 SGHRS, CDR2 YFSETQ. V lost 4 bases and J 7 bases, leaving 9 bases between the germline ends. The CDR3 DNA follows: TGCGCCAGCAGCCGGGACCAGAATGAGCAGTTCTTC. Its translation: CASSRDQNEQFF.

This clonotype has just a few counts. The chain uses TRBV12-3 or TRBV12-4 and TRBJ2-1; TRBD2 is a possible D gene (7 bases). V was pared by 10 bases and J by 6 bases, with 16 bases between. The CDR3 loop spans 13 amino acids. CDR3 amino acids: CAIRMGGGNEQFF. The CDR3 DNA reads TGTGCCATCAGGATGGGAGGGGGCAATGAGCAGTTCTTC.

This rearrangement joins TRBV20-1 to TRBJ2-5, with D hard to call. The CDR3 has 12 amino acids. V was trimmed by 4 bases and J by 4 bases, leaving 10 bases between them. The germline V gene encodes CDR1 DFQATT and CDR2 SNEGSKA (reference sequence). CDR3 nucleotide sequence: TGCAGTGCTAAACAGTCTGGAGAGACCCAGTACTTC. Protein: CSAKQSGETQYF.

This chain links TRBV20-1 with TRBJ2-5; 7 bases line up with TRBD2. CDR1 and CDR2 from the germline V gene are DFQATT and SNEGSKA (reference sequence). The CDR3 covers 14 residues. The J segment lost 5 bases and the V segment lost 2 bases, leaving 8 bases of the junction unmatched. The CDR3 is CSARLAGVLETQYF. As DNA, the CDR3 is TGCAGTGCTAGATTGGCGGGAGTTCTGGAGACCCAGTACTTC.

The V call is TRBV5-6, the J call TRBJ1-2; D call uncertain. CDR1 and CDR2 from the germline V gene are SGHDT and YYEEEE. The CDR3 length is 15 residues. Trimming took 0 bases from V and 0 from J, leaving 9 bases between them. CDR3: CASSLERSANYGYTF. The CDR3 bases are TGTGCCAGCAGCTTGGAGCGCTCCGCTAACTATGGCTACACCTTC. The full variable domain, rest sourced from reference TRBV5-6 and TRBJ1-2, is DAGVTQSPTHLIKTRGQQVTLRCSPKSGHDTVSWYQQALGQGPQFIFQYYEEEERQRGNFPDRFSGHQFPNYSSELNVNALLLGDSALYLCASSLERSANYGYTFGSGTRLTVV.

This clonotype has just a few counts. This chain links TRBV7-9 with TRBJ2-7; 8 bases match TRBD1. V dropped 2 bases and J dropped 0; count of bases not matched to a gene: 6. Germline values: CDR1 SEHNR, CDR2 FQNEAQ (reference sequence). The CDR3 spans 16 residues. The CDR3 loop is CASSLMTGQASYEQYF. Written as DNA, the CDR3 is TGTGCCAGCAGCTTAATGACGGGACAGGCCTCCTACGAGCAGTACTTC.

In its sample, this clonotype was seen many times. The CDR3 is CASSPLAFAYEQYF. Written as DNA, the CDR3 is TGTGCCAGCAGCCCCTTAGCGTTCGCCTACGAGCAGTACTTC. The chain has TRBV7-2 and TRBJ2-7, with D possibly being TRBD2 (5 bases). The germline gives CDR1 SGHTA, CDR2 FQGNSA. The CDR3 sequence is 14 residues long. V lost 5 bases and J lost 2, with 13 bases in between.

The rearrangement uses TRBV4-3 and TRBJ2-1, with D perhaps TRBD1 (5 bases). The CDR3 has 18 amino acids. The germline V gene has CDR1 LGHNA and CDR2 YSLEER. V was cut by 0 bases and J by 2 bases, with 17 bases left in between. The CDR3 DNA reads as TGCGCCAGCAGCCAAGATAAGGGGCCTGTGGGGCCCTACAATGAGCAGTTCTTC. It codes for CASSQDKGPVGPYNEQFF.

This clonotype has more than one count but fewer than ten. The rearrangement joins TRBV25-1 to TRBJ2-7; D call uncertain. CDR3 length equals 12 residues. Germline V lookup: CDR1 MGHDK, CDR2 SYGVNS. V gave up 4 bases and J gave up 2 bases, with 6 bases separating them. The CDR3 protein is CASSGPPYEQYF. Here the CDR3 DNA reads TGTGCCAGCAGTGGGCCCCCCTACGAGCAGTACTTC.

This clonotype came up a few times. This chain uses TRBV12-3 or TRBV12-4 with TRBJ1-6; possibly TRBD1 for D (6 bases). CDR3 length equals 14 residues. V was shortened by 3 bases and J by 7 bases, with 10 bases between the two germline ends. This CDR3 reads CASSLGGANSPLHF. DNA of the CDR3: TGTGCCAGCAGTTTGGGGGGGGCGAATTCACCCCTCCACTTT.

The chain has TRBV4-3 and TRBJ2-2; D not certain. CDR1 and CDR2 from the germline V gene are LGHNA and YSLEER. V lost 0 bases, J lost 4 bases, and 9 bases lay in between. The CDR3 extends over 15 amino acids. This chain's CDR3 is CASSQEGWGTGELFF. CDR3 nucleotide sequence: TGCGCCAGCAGCCAAGAAGGGTGGGGCACCGGGGAGCTGTTTTTT.

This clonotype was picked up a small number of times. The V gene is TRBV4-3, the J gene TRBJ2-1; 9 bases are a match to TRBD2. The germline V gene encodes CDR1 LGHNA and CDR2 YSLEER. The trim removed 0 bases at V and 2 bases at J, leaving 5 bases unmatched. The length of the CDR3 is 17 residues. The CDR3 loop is CASSQDLTSGTYNEQFF. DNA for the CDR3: TGCGCCAGCAGCCAAGACTTGACTAGCGGAACCTACAATGAGCAGTTCTTC.

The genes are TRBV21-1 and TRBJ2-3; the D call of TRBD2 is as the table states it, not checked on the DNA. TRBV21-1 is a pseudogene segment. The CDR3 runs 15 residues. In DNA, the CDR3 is TGTGCCAGCAGCAAAGTGGGAGGTTGGGGGGATACGCAGTATTTT. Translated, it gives CASSKVGGWGDTQYF.

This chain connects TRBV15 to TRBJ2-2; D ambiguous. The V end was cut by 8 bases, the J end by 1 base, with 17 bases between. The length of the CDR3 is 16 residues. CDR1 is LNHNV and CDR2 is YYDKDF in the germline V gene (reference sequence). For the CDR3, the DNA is TGTGCCACCGAAGACCATAATCGGTTGAACACCGGGGAGCTGTTTTTT. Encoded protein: CATEDHNRLNTGELFF.

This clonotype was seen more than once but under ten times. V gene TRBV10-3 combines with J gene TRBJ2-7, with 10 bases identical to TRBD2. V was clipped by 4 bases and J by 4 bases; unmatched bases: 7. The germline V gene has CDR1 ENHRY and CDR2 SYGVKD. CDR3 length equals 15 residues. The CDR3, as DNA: TGTGCCATCAGTGTAGGCCTAGCGGGAGCTTACGAGCAGTACTTC. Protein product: CAISVGLAGAYEQYF.

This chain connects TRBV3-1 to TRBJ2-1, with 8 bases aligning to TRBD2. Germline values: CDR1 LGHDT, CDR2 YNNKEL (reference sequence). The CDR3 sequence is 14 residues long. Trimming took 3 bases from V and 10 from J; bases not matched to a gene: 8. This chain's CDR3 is CASSQGLGGREQFF. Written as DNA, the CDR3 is TGTGCCAGCAGCCAGGGACTAGGTGGTAGGGAGCAGTTCTTC.

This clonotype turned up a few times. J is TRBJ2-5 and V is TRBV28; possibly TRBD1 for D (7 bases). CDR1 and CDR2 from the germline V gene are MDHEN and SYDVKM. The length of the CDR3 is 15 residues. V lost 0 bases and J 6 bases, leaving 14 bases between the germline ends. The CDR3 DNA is TGTGCCAGCAGTTTATGGCAGGGGGGCTCGAAGACCCAGTACTTC. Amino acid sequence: CASSLWQGGSKTQYF. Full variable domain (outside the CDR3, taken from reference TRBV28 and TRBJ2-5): DVKVTQSSRYLVKRTGEKVFLECVQDMDHENMFWYRQDPGLGLRLIYFSYDVKMKEKGDIPEGYSVSREKKERFSLILESASTNQTSMYLCASSLWQGGSKTQYFGPGTRLLVL.

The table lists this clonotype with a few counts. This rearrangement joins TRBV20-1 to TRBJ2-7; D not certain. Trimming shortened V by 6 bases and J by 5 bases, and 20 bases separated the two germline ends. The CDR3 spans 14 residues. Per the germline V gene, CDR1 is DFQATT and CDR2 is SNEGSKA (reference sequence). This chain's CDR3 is CSAGRQVGADEQYF. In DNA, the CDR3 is TGCAGTGCAGGACGCCAAGTGGGTGCGGACGAGCAGTACTTC.

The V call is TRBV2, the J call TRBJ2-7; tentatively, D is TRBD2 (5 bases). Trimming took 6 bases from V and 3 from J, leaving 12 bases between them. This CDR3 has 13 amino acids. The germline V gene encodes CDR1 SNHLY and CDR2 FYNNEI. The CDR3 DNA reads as TGTGCCAGCAGCCGGACTCCCGACTACGAGCAGTACTTC. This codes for CASSRTPDYEQYF.

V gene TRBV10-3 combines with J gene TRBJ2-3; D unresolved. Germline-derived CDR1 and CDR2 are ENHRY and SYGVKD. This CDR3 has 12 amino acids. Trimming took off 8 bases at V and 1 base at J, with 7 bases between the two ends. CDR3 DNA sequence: TGTGCCATCGGGAAGGGCACAGATACGCAGTATTTT. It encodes CAIGKGTDTQYF.

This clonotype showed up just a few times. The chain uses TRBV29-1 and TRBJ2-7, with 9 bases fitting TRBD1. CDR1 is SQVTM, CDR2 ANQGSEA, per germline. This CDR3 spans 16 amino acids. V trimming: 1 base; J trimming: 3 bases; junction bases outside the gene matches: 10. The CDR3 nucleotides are TGCAGCGTTGAAGGTGTCCGGGACAGGGTTTTCTACGAGCAGTACTTC. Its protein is CSVEGVRDRVFYEQYF.

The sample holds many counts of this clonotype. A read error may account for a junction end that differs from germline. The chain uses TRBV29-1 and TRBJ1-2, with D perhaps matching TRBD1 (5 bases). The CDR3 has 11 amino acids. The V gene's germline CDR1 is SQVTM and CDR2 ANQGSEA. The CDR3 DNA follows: TGCAGCGTGGAAGGGGACTATGGCTACACCTTC. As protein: CSVEGDYGYTF.

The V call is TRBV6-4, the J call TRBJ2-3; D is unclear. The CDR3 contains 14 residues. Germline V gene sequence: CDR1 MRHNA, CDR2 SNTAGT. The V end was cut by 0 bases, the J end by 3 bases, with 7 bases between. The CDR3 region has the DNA TGTGCCAGCAGTGACTCGCCCGAAACAGATACGCAGTATTTT. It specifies CASSDSPETDTQYF.

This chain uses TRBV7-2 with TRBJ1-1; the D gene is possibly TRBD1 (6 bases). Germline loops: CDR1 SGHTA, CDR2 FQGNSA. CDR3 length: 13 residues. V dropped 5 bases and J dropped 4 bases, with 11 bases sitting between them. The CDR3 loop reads CASSIQGSTEAFF. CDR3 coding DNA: TGTGCCAGCAGCATACAGGGTAGCACTGAAGCTTTCTTT.

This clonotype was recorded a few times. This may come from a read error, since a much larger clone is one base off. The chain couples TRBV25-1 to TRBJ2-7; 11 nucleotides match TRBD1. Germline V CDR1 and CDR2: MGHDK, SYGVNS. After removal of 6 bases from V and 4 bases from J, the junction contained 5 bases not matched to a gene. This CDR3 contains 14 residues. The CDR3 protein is CASRPRDRGYEQYF. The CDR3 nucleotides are TGTGCCAGCAGACCCCGGGACAGGGGGTACGAGCAGTACTTC.

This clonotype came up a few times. CDR3 protein: CASTLERVYNEQFF. The CDR3 nucleotides are TGTGCCAGCACTCTCGAACGGGTGTACAATGAGCAGTTCTTC. The chain combines TRBV12-3 or TRBV12-4 with TRBJ2-1; no definite D call. V was shortened by 7 bases and J by 4 bases, with 14 bases between the two germline ends. The CDR3 extends over 14 amino acids.

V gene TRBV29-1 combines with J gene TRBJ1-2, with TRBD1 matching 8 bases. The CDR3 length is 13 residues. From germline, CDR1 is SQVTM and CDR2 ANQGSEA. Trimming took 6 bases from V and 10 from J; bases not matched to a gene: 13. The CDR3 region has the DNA TGCAGCGTCGCCTGGACAGGGTATGAGGACTACACCTTC. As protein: CSVAWTGYEDYTF. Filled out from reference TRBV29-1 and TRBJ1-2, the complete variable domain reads SAVISQKPSRDICQRGTSLTIQCQVDSQVTMMFWYRQQPGQSLTLIATANQGSEATYESGFVIDKFPISRPNLTFSTLTVSNMSPEDSSIYLCSVAWTGYEDYTFGSGTRLTVV.

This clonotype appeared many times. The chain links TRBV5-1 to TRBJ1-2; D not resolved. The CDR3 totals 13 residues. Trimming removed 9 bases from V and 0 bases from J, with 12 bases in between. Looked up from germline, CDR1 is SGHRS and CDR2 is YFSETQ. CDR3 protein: CATKTDANYGYTF. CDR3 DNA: TGCGCCACCAAGACGGACGCTAACTATGGCTACACCTTC.

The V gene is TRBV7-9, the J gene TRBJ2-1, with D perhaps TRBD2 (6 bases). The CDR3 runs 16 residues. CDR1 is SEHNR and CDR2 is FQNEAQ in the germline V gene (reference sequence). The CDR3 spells CAQGGLPGGGYNEQFF. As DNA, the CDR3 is TGTGCTCAAGGTGGCCTTCCTGGGGGAGGCTACAATGAGCAGTTCTTC.

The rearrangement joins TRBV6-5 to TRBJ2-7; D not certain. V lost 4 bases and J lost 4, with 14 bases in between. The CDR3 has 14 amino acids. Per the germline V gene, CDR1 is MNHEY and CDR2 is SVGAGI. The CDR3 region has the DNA TGTGCCAGCAGTTCTGGACGCCATGGGTACGAGCAGTACTTC. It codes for CASSSGRHGYEQYF.

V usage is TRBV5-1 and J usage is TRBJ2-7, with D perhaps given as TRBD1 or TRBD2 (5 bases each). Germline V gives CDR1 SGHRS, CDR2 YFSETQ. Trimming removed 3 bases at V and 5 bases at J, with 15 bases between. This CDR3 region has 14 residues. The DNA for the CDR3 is TGCGCCAGCAGCTACCGCCGGGACGGAGACGAGCAGTACTTC. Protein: CASSYRRDGDEQYF. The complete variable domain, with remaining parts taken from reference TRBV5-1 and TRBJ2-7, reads KAGVTQTPRYLIKTRGQQVTLSCSPISGHRSVSWYQQTPGQGLQFLFEYFSETQRNKGNFPGRFSGRQFSNSRSEMNVSTLELGDSALYLCASSYRRDGDEQYFGPGTRLTVT.

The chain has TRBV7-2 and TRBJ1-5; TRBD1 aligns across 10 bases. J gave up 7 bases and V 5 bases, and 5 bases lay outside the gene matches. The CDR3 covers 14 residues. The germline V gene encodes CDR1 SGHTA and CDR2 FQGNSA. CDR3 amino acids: CASSGQGGAQPQHF. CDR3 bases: TGTGCCAGCAGCGGACAGGGGGGGGCCCAGCCCCAGCATTTT.